Listed below are T cell receptor beta chains from one sample, sequenced in a study of OX40 agonist ivuxolimab in advanced cancers. Method: immunoSEQ multiplex PCR; TCRdb's copy keeps in-frame clones and lacks some. Seen here are approximately 94,000 clones, around 84% observed once, and the top ten hold about 1.1%. Sample: CD4+ or CD8+ T cells sorted from blood, taken in a trial of the OX40 agonist ivuxolimab. These receptors originate from an adult with an advanced solid tumor such as melanoma, head and neck, liver or kidney cancer. Both conserved end residues are part of each CDR3. D genes are given only for firm matches. Size is omitted from some rows. Given values are once, few, many or a class for expanded clones.

j_gene | d_gene | v_gene | abundance | CDR3aa | CDR3nt
TRBJ2-1 | TRBD2 | TRBV28 | NA | CATEVWGGTFF | TGTGCCACCGAAGTGTGGGGGGGAACGTTCTTC
TRBJ2-1 | TRBD1 | TRBV5-4 | NA | CASSYVSGTGWNEQFF | TGTGCCAGCAGCTACGTATCCGGGACAGGGTGGAATGAGCAGTTCTTC
TRBJ1-4 | NA | TRBV19 | NA | CASRRDTGSPNEKLFF | TGTGCCAGTAGACGGGACACCGGATCCCCTAATGAAAAACTGTTTTTT
TRBJ2-1 | NA | TRBV5-8 | NA | CASSLTSNEQFF | TGTGCCAGCAGCTTGACCAGCAATGAGCAGTTCTTC
TRBJ1-2 | NA | TRBV5-4 | NA | CASSLAGSYGYTF | TGTGCCAGCAGCTTGGCAGGATCCTATGGCTACACCTTC
TRBJ2-3 | NA | TRBV30 | NA | CAWSGDTQYF | TGTGCCTGGTCAGGGGATACGCAGTATTTT
TRBJ1-1 | NA | TRBV19 | NA | CASSIDIPGGAGANTEAFF | TGTGCCAGTAGTATAGATATCCCCGGTGGGGCAGGAGCTAACACTGAAGCTTTCTTT
TRBJ1-5 | NA | TRBV28 | once | CASSPTTDSNQPQHF | TGTGCCAGCAGCCCGACCACTGATAGCAATCAGCCCCAGCATTTT
TRBJ1-3 | NA | TRBV5-6 | NA | CASSLYTTGGNTIYF | TGTGCCAGCAGCTTGTATACCACAGGGGGAAACACCATATATTTT
TRBJ2-1 | NA | TRBV7-2 | NA | CASSFKTGEYNEQFF | TGTGCCAGCAGCTTTAAGACAGGAGAATACAATGAGCAGTTCTTC
TRBJ2-2 | NA | TRBV9 | NA | CASSLDTGELFF | TGTGCCAGCAGCTTAGACACCGGGGAGCTGTTTTTT
TRBJ2-2 | NA | TRBV7-3 | few | CASSLIHRESGELFF | TGTGCCAGCAGCTTAATTCACCGGGAGTCCGGGGAGCTGTTTTTT
TRBJ1-3 | NA | TRBV4-3 | once | CASSQVRDGNTIYF | TGCGCCAGCAGCCAAGTAAGGGATGGAAACACCATATATTTT
TRBJ1-2 | NA | TRBV5-6 | NA | CASSLEVYGYTF | TGTGCCAGCAGCCTAGAAGTCTATGGCTACACCTTC
TRBJ1-6 | TRBD1 | TRBV5-5 | NA | CASSVRSGQDNSPLHF | TGTGCCAGCAGCGTCCGATCGGGACAGGATAATTCACCCCTCCACTTT
TRBJ2-5 | NA | TRBV30 | NA | CAWSDRTVQETQYF | TGTGCCTGGAGTGATCGGACAGTCCAAGAGACCCAGTACTTC
TRBJ1-1 | TRBD1 | TRBV7-3 | NA | CASSTGGRGTEAFF | TGTGCCAGCTCGACAGGGGGTCGAGGCACTGAAGCTTTCTTT
TRBJ2-3 | TRBD2 | TRBV2 | NA | CASRYAGGGTDTQYF | TGTGCCAGCAGATACGCGGGGGGCGGTACAGATACGCAGTATTTT
TRBJ1-4 | TRBD1 | TRBV19 | NA | CASSPPGQGFEKLFF | TGTGCCAGTAGTCCACCGGGACAGGGATTCGAAAAACTGTTTTTT
TRBJ1-2 | NA | TRBV19 | NA | CASSPGPGGAYGYTF | TGTGCCAGTAGTCCCGGGCCGGGGGGCGCGTATGGCTACACCTTC
TRBJ2-2 | TRBD1 | TRBV4-3 | NA | CASSSDRGTGELFF | TGCGCCAGCAGCTCCGACAGGGGCACCGGGGAGCTGTTTTTT
TRBJ1-4 | TRBD1 | TRBV28 | NA | CASRSLPGQSNEKLFF | TGTGCCAGCAGATCCCTACCGGGACAGAGTAATGAAAAACTGTTTTTT
TRBJ1-1 | NA | TRBV7-6 | NA | CASSLLSEAFF | TGTGCCAGCAGTTTATTGTCTGAAGCTTTCTTT
TRBJ1-1 | NA | TRBV10-2 | NA | CASSQKNTEAFF | TGCGCCAGCAGTCAGAAGAACACTGAAGCTTTCTTT
TRBJ2-1 | NA | TRBV5-1 | NA | CASSSLDGYNEQFF | TGCGCCAGCAGCTCCTTGGACGGTTACAATGAGCAGTTCTTC
TRBJ2-3 | NA | TRBV5-6 | NA | CASSRFTDTQYF | TGTGCCAGCAGCAGATTCACAGATACGCAGTATTTT
TRBJ2-7 | TRBD1 | TRBV6-6 | NA | CASSFTGTGVHEQYF | TGTGCCAGCAGTTTTACCGGGACAGGTGTCCACGAGCAGTACTTC
TRBJ1-3 | NA | TRBV6-9 | NA | CASSYIVSVGNTIYF | TGTGCCAGCAGTTATATCGTGTCGGTTGGAAACACCATATATTTT
TRBJ1-3 | TRBD1 | TRBV9 | few | CASSVAGTDSGNTIYF | TGTGCCAGCAGCGTAGCCGGGACAGACTCTGGAAACACCATATATTTT
TRBJ1-6 | NA | TRBV7-2 | NA | CASSLGSSPLHF | TGTGCCAGCAGCTTAGGGTCGTCACCCCTCCACTTT
TRBJ1-5 | NA | TRBV2 | NA | CASRDSNQPQHF | TGTGCCAGCAGGGACAGCAATCAGCCCCAGCATTTT
TRBJ2-3 | TRBD1 | TRBV5-1 | NA | CASSFQTGEFGDTQYF | TGCGCCAGCAGCTTCCAAACAGGGGAATTCGGAGATACGCAGTATTTT
TRBJ2-6 | TRBD1 | TRBV2 | once | CASSTGTGASGANVLTF | TGTGCCAGCAGTACCGGGACAGGGGCTTCTGGGGCCAACGTCCTGACTTTC
TRBJ1-6 | NA | TRBV19 | NA | CASRGLRTAGYNSPLHF | TGTGCCAGTAGAGGACTCAGGACGGCGGGATATAATTCACCCCTCCACTTT
TRBJ1-2 | NA | TRBV7-2 | NA | CASSLQGNGYTF | TGTGCCAGCAGCTTACAGGGAAATGGCTACACCTTC
TRBJ2-4 | TRBD1 | TRBV19 | NA | CASTPGTGYIQYF | TGTGCCAGTACCCCCGGGACAGGTTACATTCAGTACTTC
TRBJ2-5 | TRBD2 | TRBV10-2 | few | CASSPNSGSQETQYF | TGCGCCAGCAGTCCTAATAGCGGGAGCCAAGAGACCCAGTACTTC
TRBJ2-2 | TRBD1 | TRBV11-1 | NA | CASSGGTGGTGELFF | TGTGCCAGCAGTGGGGGGACAGGGGGCACCGGGGAGCTGTTTTTT
TRBJ2-2 | NA | TRBV7-2 | NA | CASSLAGPANTGELFF | TGTGCCAGCAGCTTAGCGGGTCCAGCGAACACCGGGGAGCTGTTTTTT
TRBJ2-5 | NA | TRBV18 | NA | CASSPPYQETQYF | TGTGCCAGCTCACCTCCGTACCAAGAGACCCAGTACTTC
TRBJ1-2 | NA | TRBV4-2 | NA | CASSQAGARNYGYTF | TGTGCCAGCAGCCAAGCGGGAGCCAGGAACTATGGCTACACCTTC
TRBJ2-1 | NA | TRBV7-2 | NA | CASSFTYNEQFF | TGTGCCAGCAGCTTCACTTACAATGAGCAGTTCTTC
TRBJ2-2 | NA | TRBV5-1 | NA | CASSFQNTGELFF | TGCGCCAGCAGCTTTCAAAACACCGGGGAGCTGTTTTTT